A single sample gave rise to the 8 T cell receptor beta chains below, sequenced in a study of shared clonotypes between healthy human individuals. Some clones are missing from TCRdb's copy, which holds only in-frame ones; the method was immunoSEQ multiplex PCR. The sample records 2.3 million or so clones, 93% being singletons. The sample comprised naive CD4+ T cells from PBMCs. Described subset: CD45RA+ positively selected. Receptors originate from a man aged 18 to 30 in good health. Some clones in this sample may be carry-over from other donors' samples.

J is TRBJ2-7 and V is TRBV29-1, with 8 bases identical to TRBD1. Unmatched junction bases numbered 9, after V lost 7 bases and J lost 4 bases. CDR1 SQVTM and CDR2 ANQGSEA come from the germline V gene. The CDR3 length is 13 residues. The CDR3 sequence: CSAVGQAYYEQYF. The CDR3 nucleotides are TGCAGCGCCGTGGGACAGGCCTATTACGAGCAGTACTTC.

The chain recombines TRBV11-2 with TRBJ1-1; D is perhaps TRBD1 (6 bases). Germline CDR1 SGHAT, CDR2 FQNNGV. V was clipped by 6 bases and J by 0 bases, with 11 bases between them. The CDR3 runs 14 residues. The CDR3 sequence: CASSPDRMNTEAFF. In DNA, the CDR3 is TGTGCCAGCAGTCCCGACAGGATGAACACTGAAGCTTTCTTT.

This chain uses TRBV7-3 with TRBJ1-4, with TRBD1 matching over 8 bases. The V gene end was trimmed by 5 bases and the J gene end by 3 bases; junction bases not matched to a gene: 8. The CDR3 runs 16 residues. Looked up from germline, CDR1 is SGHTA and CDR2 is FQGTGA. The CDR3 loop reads CASSVRQGYSNEKLFF. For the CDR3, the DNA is TGTGCCAGCAGCGTCCGACAGGGGTATTCTAATGAAAAACTGTTTTTT.

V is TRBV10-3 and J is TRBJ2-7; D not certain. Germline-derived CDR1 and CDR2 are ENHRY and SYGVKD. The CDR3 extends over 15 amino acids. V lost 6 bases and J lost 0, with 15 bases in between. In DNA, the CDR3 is TGTGCCATCAGGGACCGCGAACCGGCCTCCTACGAGCAGTACTTC. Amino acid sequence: CAIRDREPASYEQYF.

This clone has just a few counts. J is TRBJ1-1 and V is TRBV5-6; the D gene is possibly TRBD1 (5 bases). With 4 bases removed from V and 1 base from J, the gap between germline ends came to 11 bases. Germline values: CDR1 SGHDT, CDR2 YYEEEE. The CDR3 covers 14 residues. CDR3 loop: CASSLPGRNTEAFF. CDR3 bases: TGTGCCAGCAGCCTCCCGGGACGGAACACTGAAGCTTTCTTT.

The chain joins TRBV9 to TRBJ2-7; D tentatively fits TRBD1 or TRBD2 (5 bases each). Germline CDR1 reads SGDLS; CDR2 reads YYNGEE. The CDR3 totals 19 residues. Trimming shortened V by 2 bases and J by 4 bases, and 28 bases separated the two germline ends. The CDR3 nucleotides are TGTGCCAGCAGCGTTCTGATCTACTTTACAGCGAGGGGTACGTACGAGCAGTACTTC. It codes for CASSVLIYFTARGTYEQYF.

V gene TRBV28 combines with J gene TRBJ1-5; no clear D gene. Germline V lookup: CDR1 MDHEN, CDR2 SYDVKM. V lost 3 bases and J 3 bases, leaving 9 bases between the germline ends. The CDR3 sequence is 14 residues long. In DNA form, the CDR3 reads TGTGCCAGCAGTTTCGTGGGGTACAATCAGCCCCAGCATTTT. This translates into CASSFVGYNQPQHF. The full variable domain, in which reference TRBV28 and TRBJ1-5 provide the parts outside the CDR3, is DVKVTQSSRYLVKRTGEKVFLECVQDMDHENMFWYRQDPGLGLRLIYFSYDVKMKEKGDIPEGYSVSREKKERFSLILESASTNQTSMYLCASSFVGYNQPQHFGDGTRLSIL.

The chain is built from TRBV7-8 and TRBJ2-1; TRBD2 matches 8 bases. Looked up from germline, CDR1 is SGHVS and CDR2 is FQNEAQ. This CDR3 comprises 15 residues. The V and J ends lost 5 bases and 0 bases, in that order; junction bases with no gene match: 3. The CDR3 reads CASSMSGSSYNEQFF. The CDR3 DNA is TGTGCCAGCAGCATGAGCGGGAGCTCCTACAATGAGCAGTTCTTC. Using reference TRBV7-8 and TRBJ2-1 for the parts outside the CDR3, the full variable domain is GAGVSQSPRYKVAKRGQDVALRCDPISGHVSLFWYQQALGQGPEFLTYFQNEAQLDKSGLPSDRFFAERPEGSVSTLKIQRTQQEDSAVYLCASSMSGSSYNEQFFGPGTRLTVL.